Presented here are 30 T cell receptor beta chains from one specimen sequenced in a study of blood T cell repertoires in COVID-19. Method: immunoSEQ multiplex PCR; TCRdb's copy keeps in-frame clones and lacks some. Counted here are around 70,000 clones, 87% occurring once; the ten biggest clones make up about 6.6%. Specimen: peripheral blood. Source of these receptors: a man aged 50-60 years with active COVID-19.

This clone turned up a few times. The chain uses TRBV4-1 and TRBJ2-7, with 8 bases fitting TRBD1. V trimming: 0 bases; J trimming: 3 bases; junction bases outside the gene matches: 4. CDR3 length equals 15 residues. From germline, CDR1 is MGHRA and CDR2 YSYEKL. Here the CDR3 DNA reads TGCGCCAGCAGCCAAGACCAGGGGGCTTTCTACGAGCAGTACTTC. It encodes CASSQDQGAFYEQYF.

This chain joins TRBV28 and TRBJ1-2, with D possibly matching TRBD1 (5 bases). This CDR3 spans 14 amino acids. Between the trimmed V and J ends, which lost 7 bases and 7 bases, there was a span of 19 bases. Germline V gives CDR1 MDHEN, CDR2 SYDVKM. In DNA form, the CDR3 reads TGTGCCAGCATGGCAGGGCAGATCTCAAGTGGCTACACCTTC. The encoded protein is CASMAGQISSGYTF.

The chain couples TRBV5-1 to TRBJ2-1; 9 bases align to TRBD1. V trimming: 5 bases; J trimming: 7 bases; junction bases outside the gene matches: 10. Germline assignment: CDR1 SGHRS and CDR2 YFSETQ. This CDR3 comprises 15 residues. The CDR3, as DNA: TGCGCCAGCAGTCCCGGGACAGGGTTTAGTAATGAGCAGTTCTTC. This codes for CASSPGTGFSNEQFF.

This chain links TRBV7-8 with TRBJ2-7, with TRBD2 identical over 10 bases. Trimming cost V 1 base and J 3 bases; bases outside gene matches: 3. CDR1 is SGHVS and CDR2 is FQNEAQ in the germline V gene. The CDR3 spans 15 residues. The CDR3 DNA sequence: TGTGCCAGCAGCTTAGGGACTAGCGGCTACTACGAGCAGTACTTC. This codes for CASSLGTSGYYEQYF.

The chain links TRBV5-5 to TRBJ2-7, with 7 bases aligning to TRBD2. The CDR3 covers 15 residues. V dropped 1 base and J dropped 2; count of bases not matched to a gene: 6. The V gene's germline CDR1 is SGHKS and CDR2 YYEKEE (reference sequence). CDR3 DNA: TGTGCCAGCAGCTTGTACGGGGGGAATACCTACGAGCAGTACTTC. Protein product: CASSLYGGNTYEQYF.

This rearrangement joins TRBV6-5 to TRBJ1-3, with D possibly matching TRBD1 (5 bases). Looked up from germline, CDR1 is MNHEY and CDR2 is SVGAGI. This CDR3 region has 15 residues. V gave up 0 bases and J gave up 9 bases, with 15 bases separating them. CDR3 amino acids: CASSYSDKPGGTIYF. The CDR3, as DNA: TGTGCCAGCAGTTACTCGGACAAACCCGGGGGCACCATATATTTT.

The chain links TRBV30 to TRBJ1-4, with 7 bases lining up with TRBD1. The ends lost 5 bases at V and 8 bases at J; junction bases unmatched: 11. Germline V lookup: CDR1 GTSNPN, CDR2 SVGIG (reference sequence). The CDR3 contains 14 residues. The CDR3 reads CAWGITGVKEKLFF. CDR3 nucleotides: TGTGCCTGGGGGATTACAGGGGTTAAAGAAAAACTGTTTTTT.

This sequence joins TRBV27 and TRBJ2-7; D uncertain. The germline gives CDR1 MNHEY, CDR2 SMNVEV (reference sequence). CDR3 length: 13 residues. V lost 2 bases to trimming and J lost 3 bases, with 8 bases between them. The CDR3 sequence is CASSLNIFYEQYF. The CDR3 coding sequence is TGTGCCAGCAGTTTAAACATATTCTACGAGCAGTACTTC.

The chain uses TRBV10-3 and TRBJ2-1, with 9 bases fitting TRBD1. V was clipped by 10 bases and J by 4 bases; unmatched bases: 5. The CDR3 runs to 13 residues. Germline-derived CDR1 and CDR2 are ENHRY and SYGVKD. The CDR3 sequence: CATRDRVYNEQFF. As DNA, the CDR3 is TGTGCCACCCGGGACAGGGTTTACAATGAGCAGTTCTTC.

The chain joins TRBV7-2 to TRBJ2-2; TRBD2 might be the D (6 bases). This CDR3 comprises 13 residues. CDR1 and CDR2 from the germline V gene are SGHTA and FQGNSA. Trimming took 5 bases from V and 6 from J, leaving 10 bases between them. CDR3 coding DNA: TGTGCCAGCAGCCCGCGGGACCCCGGGGAGCTGTTTTTT. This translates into CASSPRDPGELFF.

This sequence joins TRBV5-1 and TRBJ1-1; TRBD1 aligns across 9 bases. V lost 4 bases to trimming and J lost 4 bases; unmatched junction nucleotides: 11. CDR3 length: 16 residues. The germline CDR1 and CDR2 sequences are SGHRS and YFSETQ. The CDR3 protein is CASSGPQGARGTEAFF. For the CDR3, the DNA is TGCGCCAGCAGCGGACCACAGGGGGCGCGGGGCACTGAAGCTTTCTTT.

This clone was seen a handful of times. The CDR3 nucleotides read TGTGCCACCAGCAGCGGGACAGACGCTGGAAACACCATATATTTT. This codes for CATSSGTDAGNTIYF. This chain connects TRBV15 to TRBJ1-3, with TRBD1 matching 7 bases. This CDR3 contains 15 residues. After removal of 3 bases from V and 2 bases from J, the junction contained 4 bases not matched to a gene. CDR1 LNHNV and CDR2 YYDKDF come from the germline V gene (reference sequence). The full variable domain, with the rest looked up from reference TRBV15 and TRBJ1-3, is DAMVIQNPRYQVTQFGKPVTLSCSQTLNHNVMYWYQQKSSQAPKLLFHYYDKDFNNEADTPDNFQSRRPNTSFCFLDIRSPGLGDTAMYLCATSSGTDAGNTIYFGEGSWLTVV.

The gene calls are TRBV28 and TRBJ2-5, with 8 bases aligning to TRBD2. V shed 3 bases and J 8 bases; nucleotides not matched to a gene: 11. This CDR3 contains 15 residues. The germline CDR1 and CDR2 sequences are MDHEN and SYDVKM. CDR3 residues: CASSLHKAGAGTQYF. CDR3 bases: TGTGCCAGCAGTTTGCATAAAGCGGGAGCGGGTACCCAGTACTTC.

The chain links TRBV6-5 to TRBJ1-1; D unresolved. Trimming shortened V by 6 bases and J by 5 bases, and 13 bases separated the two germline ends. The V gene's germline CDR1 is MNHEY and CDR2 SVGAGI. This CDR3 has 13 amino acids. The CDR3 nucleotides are TGTGCCAGCAGCCCCACGGGGTTAACTGAAGCTTTCTTT. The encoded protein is CASSPTGLTEAFF.

The CDR3 DNA sequence: TGCGCCAGCAGCTTAGGACAGGGAGGCGCAGATACGCAGTATTTT. It codes for CASSLGQGGADTQYF. The rearrangement joins TRBV5-1 to TRBJ2-3; the match to TRBD1 covers 8 bases. This CDR3 has 15 amino acids. V lost 2 bases to trimming and J lost 4 bases; unmatched junction nucleotides: 6. The V gene's germline CDR1 is SGHRS and CDR2 YFSETQ.

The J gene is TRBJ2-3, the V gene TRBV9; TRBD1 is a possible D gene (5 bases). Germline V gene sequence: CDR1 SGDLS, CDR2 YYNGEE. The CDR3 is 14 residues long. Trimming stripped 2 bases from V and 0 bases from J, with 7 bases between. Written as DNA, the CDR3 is TGTGCCAGCAGCGTGACAGATAGCACAGATACGCAGTATTTT. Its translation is CASSVTDSTDTQYF. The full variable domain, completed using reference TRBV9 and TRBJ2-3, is DSGVTQTPKHLITATGQRVTLRCSPRSGDLSVYWYQQSLDQGLQFLIQYYNGEERAKGNILERFSAQQFPDLHSELNLSSLELGDSALYFCASSVTDSTDTQYFGPGTRLTVL.

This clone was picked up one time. This CDR3 reads CAWSVKGRGDNSPLHF. DNA of the CDR3: TGTGCCTGGAGCGTCAAGGGTCGCGGGGATAATTCACCCCTCCACTTT. The chain links TRBV30 to TRBJ1-6; D uncertain. The CDR3 has 16 residues. The germline V gene has CDR1 GTSNPN and CDR2 SVGIG (reference sequence). Between the trimmed V and J ends, which lost 3 bases and 5 bases, there was a span of 17 bases.

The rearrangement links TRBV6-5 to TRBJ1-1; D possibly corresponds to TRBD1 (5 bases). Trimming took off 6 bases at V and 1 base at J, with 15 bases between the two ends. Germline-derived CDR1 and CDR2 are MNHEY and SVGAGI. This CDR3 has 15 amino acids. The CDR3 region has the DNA TGTGCCAGCAGGGCCAGGAGACAGCAGAACACTGAAGCTTTCTTT. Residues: CASRARRQQNTEAFF.

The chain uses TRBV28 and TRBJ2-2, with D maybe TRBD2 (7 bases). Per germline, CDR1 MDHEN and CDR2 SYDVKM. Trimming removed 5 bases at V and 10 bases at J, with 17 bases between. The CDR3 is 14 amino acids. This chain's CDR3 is CASSPATGRVELFF. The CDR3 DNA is TGTGCCAGCAGTCCGGCAACAGGGAGGGTGGAGCTGTTTTTT.

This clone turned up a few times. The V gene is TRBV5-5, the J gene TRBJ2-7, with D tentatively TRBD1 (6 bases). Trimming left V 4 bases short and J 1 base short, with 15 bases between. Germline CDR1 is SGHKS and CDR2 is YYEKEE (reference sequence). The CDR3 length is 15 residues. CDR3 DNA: TGTGCCAGCAGCCCCGACAGGACATCATCCTACGAGCAGTACTTC. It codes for CASSPDRTSSYEQYF.

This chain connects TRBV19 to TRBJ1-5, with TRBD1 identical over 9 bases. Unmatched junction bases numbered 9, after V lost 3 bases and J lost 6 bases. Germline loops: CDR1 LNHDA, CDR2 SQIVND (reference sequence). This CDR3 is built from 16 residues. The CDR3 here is CASSMGTGLISQPQHF. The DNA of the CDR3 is TGTGCCAGTAGTATGGGGACAGGGTTGATCAGTCAGCCCCAGCATTTT.

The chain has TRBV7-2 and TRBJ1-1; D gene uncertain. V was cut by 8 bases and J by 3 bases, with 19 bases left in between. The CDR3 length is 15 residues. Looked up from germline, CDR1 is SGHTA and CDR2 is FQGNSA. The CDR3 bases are TGTGCCAGCTCGATGTCTACTTCACTGGACACTGAAGCTTTCTTT. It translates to CASSMSTSLDTEAFF. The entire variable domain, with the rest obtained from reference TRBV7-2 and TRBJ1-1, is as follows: GAGVSQSPSNKVTEKGKDVELRCDPISGHTALYWYRQSLGQGLEFLIYFQGNSAPDKSGLPSDRFSAERTGGSVSTLTIQRTQQEDSAVYLCASSMSTSLDTEAFFGQGTRLTVV.

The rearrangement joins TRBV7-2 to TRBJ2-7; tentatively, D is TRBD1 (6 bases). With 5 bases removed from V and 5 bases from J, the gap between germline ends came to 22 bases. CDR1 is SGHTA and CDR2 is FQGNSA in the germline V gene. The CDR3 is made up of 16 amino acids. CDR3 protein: CASSLGWAGAQNEQYF. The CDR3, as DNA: TGTGCCAGCAGCCTCGGGTGGGCAGGGGCACAGAACGAGCAGTACTTC.

The CDR3 spells CASSLWAGRQETQYF. The DNA for the CDR3 is TGTGCCAGCAGTTTATGGGCAGGAAGACAAGAGACCCAGTACTTC. V is TRBV28 and J is TRBJ2-5; D is unresolved. Germline V gives CDR1 MDHEN, CDR2 SYDVKM. This CDR3 is built from 15 residues. Trimming took 0 bases from V and 2 from J, leaving 10 bases between them.

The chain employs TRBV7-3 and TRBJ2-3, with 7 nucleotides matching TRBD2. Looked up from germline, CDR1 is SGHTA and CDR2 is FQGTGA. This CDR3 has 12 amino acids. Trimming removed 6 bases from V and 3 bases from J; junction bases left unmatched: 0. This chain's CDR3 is CASRGGTDTQYF. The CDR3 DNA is TGTGCCAGCAGGGGGGGGACAGATACGCAGTATTTT.

This CDR3 reads CASSWTGGGNQPQHF. The CDR3 DNA sequence: TGTGCCAGCAGCTGGACAGGGGGCGGAAATCAGCCCCAGCATTTT. The chain has TRBV7-9 and TRBJ1-5; TRBD1 aligns across 11 bases. This CDR3 contains 15 residues. Per germline, CDR1 SEHNR and CDR2 FQNEAQ (reference sequence). The trim removed 4 bases at V and 4 bases at J, leaving 3 bases unmatched.

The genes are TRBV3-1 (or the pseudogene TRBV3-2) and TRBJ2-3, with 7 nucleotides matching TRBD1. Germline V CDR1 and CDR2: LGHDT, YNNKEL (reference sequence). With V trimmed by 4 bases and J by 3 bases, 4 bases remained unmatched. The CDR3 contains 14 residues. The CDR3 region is CASSRKGATDTQYF. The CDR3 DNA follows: TGTGCCAGCAGCCGAAAGGGGGCGACAGATACGCAGTATTTT.

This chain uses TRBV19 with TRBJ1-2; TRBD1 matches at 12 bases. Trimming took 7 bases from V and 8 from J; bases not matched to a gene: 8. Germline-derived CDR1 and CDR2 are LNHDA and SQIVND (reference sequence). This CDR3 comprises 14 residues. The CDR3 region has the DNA TGTGCCAGTAAACGGGACAGGGGGCACGAGGGCTACACCTTC. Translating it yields CASKRDRGHEGYTF.

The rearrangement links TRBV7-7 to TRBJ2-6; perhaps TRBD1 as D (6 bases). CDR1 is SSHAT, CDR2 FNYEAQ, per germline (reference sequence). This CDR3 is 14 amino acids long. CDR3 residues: CAVQGSSGANVLTF. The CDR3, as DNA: TGTGCTGTACAGGGCTCCTCTGGGGCCAACGTCCTGACTTTC.

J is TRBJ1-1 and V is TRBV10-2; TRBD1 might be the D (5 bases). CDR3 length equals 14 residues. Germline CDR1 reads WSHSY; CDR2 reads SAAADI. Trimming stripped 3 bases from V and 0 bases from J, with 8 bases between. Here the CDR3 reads CASSDPGLNTEAFF. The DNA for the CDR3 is TGCGCCAGCAGTGACCCAGGGTTGAACACTGAAGCTTTCTTT.